Listed here is a single T cell receptor (beta chain). With only one base between it and a far larger clone, this is likely a read error. The sample belongs to a study of shared clonotypes between healthy human individuals. V lost 2 bases, J lost 4 bases, and 15 bases lay in between. CDR1 and CDR2 from the germline V gene are GTSNPN and SVGIG (reference sequence). The CDR3 is 15 amino acids. Some clones are missing from TCRdb's copy, which holds only in-frame ones; the method was immunoSEQ multiplex PCR. The data contain about half a million clones, 77% of them singletons. The sample taken for sequencing was PBMCs. The receptor comes from a woman aged 40 to 50 in good health. Some clones in this sample may be carry-over from other donors' samples. This rearrangement joins TRBV30 to TRBJ1-5; perhaps TRBD1 as D (6 bases). CDR3 sequence (DNA): TGTGCCTGGAGTAGACGGGGGGGGCCGAATCAGCCCCAGCATTTT. Translation: CAWSRRGGPNQPQHF.